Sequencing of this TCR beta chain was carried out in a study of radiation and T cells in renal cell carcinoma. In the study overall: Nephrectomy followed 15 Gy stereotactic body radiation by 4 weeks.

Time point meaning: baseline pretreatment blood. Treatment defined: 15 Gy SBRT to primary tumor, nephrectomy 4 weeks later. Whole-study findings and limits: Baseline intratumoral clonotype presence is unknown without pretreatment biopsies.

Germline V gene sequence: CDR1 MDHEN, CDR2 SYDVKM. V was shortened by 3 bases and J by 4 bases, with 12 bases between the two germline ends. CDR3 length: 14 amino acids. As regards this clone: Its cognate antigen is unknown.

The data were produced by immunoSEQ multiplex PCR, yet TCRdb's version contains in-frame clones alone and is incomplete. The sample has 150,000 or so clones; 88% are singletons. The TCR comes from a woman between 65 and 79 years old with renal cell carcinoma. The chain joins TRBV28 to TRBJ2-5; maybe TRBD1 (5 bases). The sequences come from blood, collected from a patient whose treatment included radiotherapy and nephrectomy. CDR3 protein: CASSFRQGPETQYF. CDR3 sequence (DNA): TGTGCCAGCAGTTTTCGGCAGGGCCCAGAGACCCAGTACTTC.